One sample yielded the 14 T cell receptor beta chains listed below, sequenced in a study of human T cells and chemical hapten exposure. TCRdb called the RACE reads again in MiXCR, with one record for every CDR3 protein. The sample has a few hundred thousand distinct CDR3 sequences, around 5% seen once; the top ten hold around 8%. Time point in this sample: pre-sensitization, week 0. Described treatment: therapeutic diphenylcyclopropenone sensitization with weekly scalp DPC. Here the sequenced sample was whole blood, taken in connection with sensitization to the hapten diphenylcyclopropenone (DPC). The receptors come from a woman aged 18-30 years with alopecia areata. Some clones in this sample may be carry-over from other donors' samples.

CDR3 DNA: TGTGCCAGCAGCCGTGGCACGGCGGGTAGCTCCTATAATTCACCCCTCCACTTT. This gives the protein CASSRGTAGSSYNSPLHF. V and J are TRBV7-8 and TRBJ1-6, with D uncertain. V gave up 5 bases and J gave up 0 bases, with 17 bases separating them. The CDR3 is 18 residues long. The germline V gene encodes CDR1 SGHVS and CDR2 FQNEAQ. The full variable domain, with the rest looked up from reference TRBV7-8 and TRBJ1-6, is GAGVSQSPRYKVAKRGQDVALRCDPISGHVSLFWYQQALGQGPEFLTYFQNEAQLDKSGLPSDRFFAERPEGSVSTLKIQRTQQEDSAVYLCASSRGTAGSSYNSPLHFGNGTRLTVT.

This clonotype turned up a few times. V gene TRBV12-3 or TRBV12-4 combines with J gene TRBJ1-1; no clear D gene. This CDR3 has 13 amino acids. The germline V and J ends were trimmed by 5 bases and 6 bases, with 13 bases remaining between them. CDR3 nucleotides: TGTGCCAGCAGTCTACGGGTTAGCCCTGAAGCTTTCTTT. Translating it yields CASSLRVSPEAFF.

V is TRBV27 and J is TRBJ1-6; D may be TRBD1 (5 bases). The CDR3 runs 14 residues. Germline V gene data show CDR1 as MNHEY and CDR2 as SMNVEV (reference sequence). The V end lost 4 bases, the J end lost 9 bases, and 13 bases lay between the germline ends. CDR3 DNA: TGTGCCAGCAGTTCCGCCGGGGGGGGTTCACCCCTCCACTTT. This gives the protein CASSSAGGGSPLHF.

The chain has TRBV3-1 and TRBJ1-1, with TRBD1 matching 8 bases. CDR3 length: 14 residues. J lost 6 bases, V lost 7 bases, and 10 bases had no gene match. The V gene's germline CDR1 is LGHDT and CDR2 YNNKEL (reference sequence). The CDR3, as DNA: TGTGCCAGCAACATACAGGGGGGGAGATCTGAAGCTTTCTTT. As protein: CASNIQGGRSEAFF.

At least ten counts were recorded for this clonotype. The chain uses TRBV10-2 and TRBJ2-3; possibly TRBD1 for D (6 bases). The ends were cut back, 9 bases at V and 1 base at J, with 11 bases in the middle. Looked up from germline, CDR1 is WSHSY and CDR2 is SAAADI. There are 13 residues in the CDR3. CDR3 coding DNA: TGCGCCAGTTCAGGGGTTCGCACAGATACGCAGTATTTT. Amino acids: CASSGVRTDTQYF.

Only a few counts were recorded for this clonotype. CDR3 sequence reads: CASSWGVAGETQYF. CDR3 nucleotides: TGTGCCAGCAGTTGGGGGGTGGCCGGAGAGACCCAGTACTTC. The chain is built from TRBV27 and TRBJ2-5; a possible D gene is TRBD2 (6 bases). V dropped 4 bases and J dropped 4 bases, with 13 bases sitting between them. The CDR3 has 14 amino acids. The germline V gene has CDR1 MNHEY and CDR2 SMNVEV (reference sequence).

This clonotype showed up many times. The chain recombines TRBV10-3 with TRBJ2-7, with 7 bases that match TRBD1. Germline CDR1 is ENHRY and CDR2 is SYGVKD. J was trimmed by 6 bases and V by 7 bases; bases with no gene match: 12. The CDR3 loop spans 14 amino acids. Here the CDR3 reads CAITGQDPPGEQYF. The CDR3 DNA sequence: TGTGCCATCACTGGACAGGATCCTCCGGGCGAGCAGTACTTC.

This clonotype was observed at least ten times. The V gene is TRBV27, the J gene TRBJ1-4; D gene unclear. The CDR3 is 13 amino acids. The V end was cut by 4 bases, the J end by 7 bases, with 10 bases between. In germline, CDR1 is MNHEY, CDR2 SMNVEV (reference sequence). CDR3 nucleotide sequence: TGTGCCAGCAGTTACTCCCCACTTGAAAAACTGTTTTTT. Translation gives CASSYSPLEKLFF.

This clonotype was observed at least ten times. V gene TRBV6-6 combines with J gene TRBJ2-5, with a possible D match to TRBD2 (6 bases). Germline V CDR1 and CDR2: MNHNY, SVGAGI (reference sequence). The CDR3 totals 15 residues. Trimming cost V 0 bases and J 5 bases, with 13 bases left between them. The CDR3 nucleotides are TGTGCCAGCAGTTACTCTGAGACTAGTAAGGAGACCCAGTACTTC. Amino acids: CASSYSETSKETQYF.

This clonotype was recorded a few times. The chain combines TRBV20-1 with TRBJ1-3; D perhaps matches TRBD1 (6 bases). The germline V and J ends were trimmed by 6 bases and 0 bases, with 9 bases remaining between them. The V gene's germline CDR1 is DFQATT and CDR2 SNEGSKA (reference sequence). The CDR3 covers 13 residues. In DNA form, the CDR3 reads TGCAGTGCGCACAGGGTCTCTGGAAACACCATATATTTT. Amino acid sequence: CSAHRVSGNTIYF.

This clonotype was seen a few times. The CDR3 DNA reads TGTGCCAGCAGCTCAGACGGCAAAGCCGATTCACCCCTCCACTTT. Translated: CASSSDGKADSPLHF. The chain has TRBV11-2 and TRBJ1-6, with D hard to call. Trimming stripped 4 bases from V and 8 bases from J, with 15 bases between. The CDR3 is 15 residues long. Germline loops: CDR1 SGHAT, CDR2 FQNNGV.

In its sample, this clonotype was seen a few times. V usage is TRBV7-9 and J usage is TRBJ2-5, with a tentative D call TRBD1 (7 bases). Germline lookup yields CDR1 SEHNR and CDR2 FQNEAQ (reference sequence). The length of the CDR3 is 17 residues. The V and J ends lost 4 bases and 0 bases respectively, with 18 bases between them. This CDR3 is CASSWKTAGTDQETQYF. CDR3 bases: TGTGCCAGCAGCTGGAAGACCGCGGGGACAGACCAAGAGACCCAGTACTTC. The whole variable domain, remainder taken from reference TRBV7-9 and TRBJ2-5, is DTGVSQNPRHKITKRGQNVTFRCDPISEHNRLYWYRQTLGQGPEFLTYFQNEAQLEKSRLLSDRFSAERPKGSFSTLEIQRTEQGDSAMYLCASSWKTAGTDQETQYFGPGTRLLVL.

This clonotype was seen at least ten times. The chain carries TRBV29-1 and TRBJ1-2; D not resolved. CDR3 size: 13 residues. The germline V gene has CDR1 SQVTM and CDR2 ANQGSEA. Between the trimmed V and J ends, which lost 3 bases and 4 bases, there was a span of 12 bases. The CDR3 nucleotides read TGCAGCGTTGATGTCAGGTCCGCCTATGGCTACACCTTC. Translated: CSVDVRSAYGYTF.

This clonotype was detected only a few times. The gene calls are TRBV18 and TRBJ1-4, with D perhaps matching TRBD1 (6 bases). Trimming pared 5 bases from V and 2 bases from J, leaving 18 bases between. This CDR3 has 17 residues. Germline-derived CDR1 and CDR2 are KGHSH and LQKENI. This chain's CDR3 is CASSESRGRLTNEKLFF. CDR3 nucleotide sequence: TGTGCCAGCTCAGAGAGCCGGGGGCGTCTGACTAATGAAAAACTGTTTTTT.